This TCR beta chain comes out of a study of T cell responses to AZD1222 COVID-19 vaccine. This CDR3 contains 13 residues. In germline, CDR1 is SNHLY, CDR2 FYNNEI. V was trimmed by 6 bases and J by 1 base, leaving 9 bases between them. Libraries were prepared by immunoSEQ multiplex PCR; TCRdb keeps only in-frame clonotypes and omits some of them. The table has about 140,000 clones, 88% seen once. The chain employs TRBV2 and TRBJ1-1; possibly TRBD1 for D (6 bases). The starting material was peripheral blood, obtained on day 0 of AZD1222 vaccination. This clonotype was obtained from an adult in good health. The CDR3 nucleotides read TGTGCCAGCAGGCGGGGGCGGAACACTGAAGCTTTCTTT. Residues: CASRRGRNTEAFF.